These 11 T cell receptor beta chains came from one sample sequenced in a study of blood T cell repertoires in COVID-19 (dated by TCRdb to between 2020 and 2021). The library was produced with the immunoSEQ multiplex PCR assay. TCRdb stores this immuneACCESS table with in-frame sequences only. Part of the clones is absent; in the studies checked, under half of the shortfall reflects unresolved V genes, and no reason is known for the rest. This sample lists 110,000 to 150,000 clones; roughly three quarters were detected once. The biggest ten clones account for roughly 4.5% of the sample. Sequencing was carried out using peripheral blood. Every receptor here comes from a man in his fifties or sixties with acute or convalescent COVID-19.

The chain has TRBV7-9 and TRBJ1-1, with no clear D. CDR3 length equals 15 residues. Trimming removed 5 bases at V and 1 base at J, with 14 bases between. Germline CDR1 reads SEHNR; CDR2 reads FQNEAQ (reference sequence). CDR3 sequence: CASSGEEASNTEAFF. CDR3 DNA: TGTGCCAGCAGCGGGGAGGAGGCCTCGAACACTGAAGCTTTCTTT.

Remarks on this clone: Other DNA sequences in the sample encode the same CDR3. The gene calls are TRBV5-1 and TRBJ2-7; no clear D gene. V lost 1 base, J lost 2 bases, and 7 bases lay in between. This CDR3 has 13 amino acids. CDR1 is SGHRS and CDR2 is YFSETQ in the germline V gene. The CDR3: CASSLTSTYEQYF. The CDR3 nucleotides are TGCGCCAGCAGCTTGACTTCGACCTACGAGCAGTACTTC. Based on the CDR3 plus reference TRBV5-1 and TRBJ2-7, the full variable domain is KAGVTQTPRYLIKTRGQQVTLSCSPISGHRSVSWYQQTPGQGLQFLFEYFSETQRNKGNFPGRFSGRQFSNSRSEMNVSTLELGDSALYLCASSLTSTYEQYFGPGTRLTVT.

This clone was seen a few times. This rearrangement joins TRBV28 to TRBJ2-5, with 8 positions matching TRBD1. Germline V lookup: CDR1 MDHEN, CDR2 SYDVKM. CDR3 length: 14 amino acids. Trimming took 6 bases from V and 5 from J; bases not matched to a gene: 8. The CDR3 sequence: CASRPGTGWETQYF. CDR3 DNA sequence: TGTGCCAGCAGGCCCGGGACAGGTTGGGAGACCCAGTACTTC.

This clone was detected only a few times. V usage is TRBV21-1 and J usage is TRBJ2-7; TRBD2, the table's D call, was not compared with the DNA. TRBV21-1 is flagged as a pseudogene. CDR3 size: 20 residues. The chain's CDR3 is CASSKKSPGAGHGLAYEQYF. The CDR3 DNA reads TGTGCCAGCAGCAAAAAAAGCCCGGGGGCAGGCCATGGACTAGCATACGAGCAGTACTTC.

The CDR3 is CASSKEERVYNEQFF. CDR3 nucleotide sequence: TGTGCCAGCAGCAAAGAGGAGCGAGTATACAATGAGCAGTTCTTC. This sequence joins TRBV21-1 and TRBJ2-1; the DNA was not used to check the table's D call, TRBD2. TRBV21-1 constitutes a pseudogene. The CDR3 sequence is 15 residues long.

V and J are TRBV23-1 and TRBJ2-3; D is undetermined. Being an ORF, TRBV23-1 has a function that is uncertain. The CDR3 totals 11 residues. The V end lost 5 bases, the J end lost 5 bases, and 5 bases lay between the germline ends. CDR3 region: CASSIVDTQYF. In DNA, the CDR3 is TGCGCCAGCAGTATAGTAGATACGCAGTATTTT.

V and J are TRBV12-3 or TRBV12-4 and TRBJ2-1, with 7 bases aligning to TRBD1. The CDR3 is 13 residues long. After removal of 7 bases from V and 9 bases from J, the junction contained 9 bases not matched to a gene. CDR3 amino acids: CASTEVRGREQFF. The CDR3 nucleotides read TGTGCCAGCACCGAGGTTAGGGGGCGTGAGCAGTTCTTC.

The chain is built from TRBV11-2 and TRBJ1-6, with 9 nucleotides matching TRBD1. Germline assignment: CDR1 SGHAT and CDR2 FQNNGV. The CDR3 length is 14 residues. J lost 9 bases, V lost 3 bases, and 3 bases had no gene match. CDR3 nucleotide sequence: TGTGCCAGCAGCTTGTGGGACAGGGTTTCACCCCTCCACTTT. Its translation: CASSLWDRVSPLHF.

The V gene is TRBV3-1 (or the pseudogene TRBV3-2), the J gene TRBJ2-1; 7 bases are shared with TRBD2. CDR1 and CDR2 from the germline V gene are LGHDT and YNNKEL (reference sequence). The CDR3 runs 14 residues. The V gene end was trimmed by 6 bases and the J gene end by 11 bases; junction bases not matched to a gene: 13. The CDR3 loop reads CASSLAGDISQQFF. CDR3 coding DNA: TGTGCCAGCAGTCTTGCGGGGGATATATCCCAGCAGTTCTTC.

In this sample, this clone turned up once. The V gene is TRBV5-1, the J gene TRBJ2-4, with TRBD2 identical over 16 bases. Germline V lookup: CDR1 SGHRS, CDR2 YFSETQ. The J segment lost 7 bases and the V segment lost 4 bases, leaving 8 bases of the junction unmatched. CDR3 length: 17 residues. CDR3 region: CASSLPGLAGGANIQYF. The CDR3, as DNA: TGCGCCAGCAGCCTGCCGGGACTAGCGGGAGGGGCTAACATTCAGTACTTC.

The chain carries TRBV4-2 and TRBJ2-7; D remains unclear. This CDR3 has 13 amino acids. Germline CDR1 is LGHNA and CDR2 is YNFKEQ. The V and J ends lost 0 bases and 9 bases respectively, with 12 bases between them. The CDR3 spells CASSQESTNWQYF. As DNA, the CDR3 is TGTGCCAGCAGCCAAGAATCTACGAACTGGCAGTACTTC.